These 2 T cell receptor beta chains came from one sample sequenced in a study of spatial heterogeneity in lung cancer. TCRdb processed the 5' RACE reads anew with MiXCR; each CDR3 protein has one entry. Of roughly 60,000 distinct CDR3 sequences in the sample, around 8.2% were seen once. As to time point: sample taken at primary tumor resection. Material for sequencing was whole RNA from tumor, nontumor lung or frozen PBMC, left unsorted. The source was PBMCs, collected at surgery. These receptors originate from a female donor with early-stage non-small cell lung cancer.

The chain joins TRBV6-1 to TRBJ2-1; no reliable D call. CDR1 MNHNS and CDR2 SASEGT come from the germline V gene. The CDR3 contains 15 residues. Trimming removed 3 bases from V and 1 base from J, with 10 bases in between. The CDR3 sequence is CASSEAGFSYNEQFF. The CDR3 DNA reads TGTGCCAGCAGTGAGGCAGGCTTTTCCTACAATGAGCAGTTCTTC.

CDR3 nucleotides: TGTGCCAGCAGTCTCCTGCCCGCAAATACAGATACGCAGTATTTT. Protein: CASSLLPANTDTQYF. J is TRBJ2-3 and V is TRBV28; D uncertain. This CDR3 is 15 amino acids long. Trimming took off 5 bases at V and 3 bases at J, with 15 bases between the two ends. Germline assignment: CDR1 MDHEN and CDR2 SYDVKM.